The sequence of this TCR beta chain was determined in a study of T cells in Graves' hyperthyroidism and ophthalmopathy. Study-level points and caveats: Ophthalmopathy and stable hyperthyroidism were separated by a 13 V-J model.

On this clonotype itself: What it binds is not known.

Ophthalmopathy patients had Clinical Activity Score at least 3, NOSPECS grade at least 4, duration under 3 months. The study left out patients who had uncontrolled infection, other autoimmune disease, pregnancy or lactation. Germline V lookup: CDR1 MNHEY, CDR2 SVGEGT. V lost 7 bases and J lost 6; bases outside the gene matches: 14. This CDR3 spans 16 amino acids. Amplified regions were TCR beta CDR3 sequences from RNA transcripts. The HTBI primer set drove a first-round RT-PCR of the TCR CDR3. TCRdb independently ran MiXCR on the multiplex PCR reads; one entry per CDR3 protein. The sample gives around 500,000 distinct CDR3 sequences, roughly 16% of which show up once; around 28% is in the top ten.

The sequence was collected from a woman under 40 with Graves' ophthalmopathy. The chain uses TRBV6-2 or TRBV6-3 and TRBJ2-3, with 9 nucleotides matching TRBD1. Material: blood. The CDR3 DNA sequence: TGTGCCAGCATATTGCGGGGGACAGGGTCGAAGGATACGCAGTATTTT. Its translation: CASILRGTGSKDTQYF.